This T cell receptor beta chain came from a study of shared clonotypes between healthy human individuals. The wider study: Each donor's CD8 memory used one plate, CD8 naive two, each CD4 subset three. The study's findings and limits: Large sequencing depth failed to make sorted-subset sequencing complete, rarefaction showed.

This clone was observed a handful of times. What it recognizes is unknown. Unmatched junction bases numbered 4, after V lost 3 bases and J lost 4 bases. This CDR3 contains 14 residues. Germline V gene data show CDR1 as SNHLY and CDR2 as FYNNEI. Donors included only healthy HIV-negative adults lacking recent acute infections or vaccinations. As handled by the study authors: Filtering differed since immunoSEQ provided only junctions, with no quality scores. Clones were sequenced by immunoSEQ multiplex PCR, and TCRdb holds only the in-frame ones, with some missing. That table supplies the V and J calls and clone size; D and trimming were determined from the DNA. The sample includes 110,000 or so clones, around 73% of them seen just once.

The sample consisted of memory CD8+ T cells sorted from blood. The subset: CD45RO+ cells pooled with CCR7-negative TemRA cells. This sequence was found in a woman younger than 45 in good health. This chain links TRBV2 with TRBJ2-3; 7 positions match TRBD2. CDR3 protein: CASSEGLAADTQYF. The CDR3 DNA reads as TGTGCCAGCAGTGAGGGGCTAGCGGCAGATACGCAGTATTTT.